This T cell receptor (beta chain) was obtained from a study of T cells after yellow fever vaccination. Making TCR cDNA involved 5'RACE template switching, which added UMIs and a universal primer site. TCRdb used MiXCR to reprocess the 5' RACE reads, holding one entry per CDR3 protein. Of around 590,000 distinct CDR3 sequences listed, over 9% were seen once; the top ten hold under 15%. Study observations and caveats: Abundant clonotypes from the bulk population could get into FACS-sorted repertoires as contaminants. On re-exposure, the response was weaker but peaked faster, at day 5 versus 15. Subsequent booster samples again held most clones from primary vaccination (under 98% CD4, about 90% CD8).

On this clonotype: Antigen unknown.

The CDR3 consists of 13 residues. Germline values: CDR1 LGHDT, CDR2 YNNKEL (reference sequence). This sequence originates from a man in his thirties or forties who received the YFV17D yellow fever vaccine. The V call is TRBV3-1, the J call TRBJ2-1; TRBD2 aligns across 7 bases. This material consisted of PBMCs, taken on the day of the yellow fever booster vaccination. The CDR3: CASGRELRNEQFF. CDR3 nucleotides: TGTGCGAGTGGGCGGGAGCTCAGGAATGAGCAGTTCTTC.